The 18 T cell receptor beta chains in this list originate from one sample, sequenced in a study of blood T cell repertoires in COVID-19. Repertoires were generated with immunoSEQ multiplex PCR, while TCRdb's copy carries only in-frame clones and drops some. The data show roughly 300,000 clones, 85% seen once. The sample was PBMCs or T cells enriched from blood (not recorded which). The origin of the receptors is a woman between 45 and 65 years old who had recovered from COVID-19.

The J gene is TRBJ2-7, the V gene TRBV3-1 (or the pseudogene TRBV3-2), with unresolved D. V was shortened by 1 base and J by 1 base, with 8 bases between the two germline ends. CDR1 and CDR2 from the germline V gene are LGHDT and YNNKEL (reference sequence). The CDR3 consists of 14 residues. The CDR3 DNA sequence: TGTGCCAGCAGCCAAGGCCCTAATTCCTACGAGCAGTACTTC. This translates into CASSQGPNSYEQYF.

This chain connects TRBV3-1 (or the pseudogene TRBV3-2) to TRBJ2-2; 7 positions match TRBD2. Looked up from germline, CDR1 is LGHDT and CDR2 is YNNKEL (reference sequence). The CDR3 extends over 18 amino acids. J gave up 5 bases and V 2 bases, and 14 bases lay outside the gene matches. The DNA of the CDR3 is TGTGCCAGCAGCCAAAGGAGGGTAGCGGGCCGCTCGACCGGGGAGCTGTTTTTT. This translates into CASSQRRVAGRSTGELFF.

The chain recombines TRBV28 with TRBJ2-1; TRBD2 matches at 11 bases. V lost 8 bases to trimming and J lost 7 bases; unmatched junction nucleotides: 4. Germline V lookup: CDR1 MDHEN, CDR2 SYDVKM. This CDR3 spans 13 amino acids. The CDR3 sequence: CASLAGGRNEQFF. In nucleotides, the CDR3 is TGTGCCAGCCTAGCGGGGGGTAGAAATGAGCAGTTCTTC.

The chain links TRBV27 to TRBJ2-2; no reliable D call. The CDR3 extends over 13 amino acids. Germline-derived CDR1 and CDR2 are MNHEY and SMNVEV (reference sequence). Trimming left V 5 bases short and J 1 base short, with 5 bases between. The CDR3 coding sequence is TGTGCCAGCAGTCCGTGGAACACCGGGGAGCTGTTTTTT. This gives the protein CASSPWNTGELFF.

In nucleotides, the CDR3 is TGTGCCAGCAGATCTGCGGGTTCCGGGGAGCTGTTTTTT. This translates into CASRSAGSGELFF. The chain couples TRBV5-6 to TRBJ2-2; D is perhaps TRBD2 (5 bases). The CDR3 spans 13 residues. V lost 5 bases and J 6 bases, leaving 11 bases between the germline ends. In germline, CDR1 is SGHDT, CDR2 YYEEEE.

V gene TRBV19 combines with J gene TRBJ2-3, with D perhaps TRBD2 (5 bases). V was clipped by 6 bases and J by 9 bases, with 16 bases between them. Per germline, CDR1 LNHDA and CDR2 SQIVND (reference sequence). The CDR3 sequence is 13 residues long. CDR3 nucleotides: TGTGCCAGTAGACCCGGGCCCCGCGGGACGCAGTATTTT. This encodes CASRPGPRGTQYF.

The rearrangement joins TRBV24-1 to TRBJ2-5; perhaps TRBD1 as D (5 bases). The CDR3 extends over 13 amino acids. V lost 6 bases to trimming and J lost 2 bases, with 9 bases between them. Germline V gene lookup returns CDR1 KGHDR and CDR2 SFDVKD. CDR3 region: CATSLTEQETQYF. The DNA for the CDR3 is TGTGCCACCAGTTTGACAGAACAAGAGACCCAGTACTTC.

This clone has more than one count but fewer than ten. The chain has TRBV7-9 and TRBJ1-2; 9 nucleotides match TRBD1. There are 14 residues in the CDR3. From germline, CDR1 is SEHNR and CDR2 FQNEAQ (reference sequence). V was pared by 5 bases and J by 6 bases, with 7 bases of the junction left unmatched. The CDR3 DNA reads TGTGCCAGCAGCCTAGGGACAGGGTCTGATGGCTACACCTTC. Encoded protein: CASSLGTGSDGYTF.

V gene TRBV28 combines with J gene TRBJ2-3, with TRBD1 as a possible D gene (5 bases). The V end was cut by 10 bases, the J end by 0 bases, with 8 bases between. The CDR3 covers 12 residues. The V gene's germline CDR1 is MDHEN and CDR2 SYDVKM. CDR3 protein: CATDKSTDTQYF. For the CDR3, the DNA is TGTGCCACGGACAAGAGCACAGATACGCAGTATTTT.

The V and J genes are TRBV10-1 and TRBJ1-1; D remains unclear. V gave up 6 bases and J gave up 3 bases, with 11 bases separating them. The CDR3 has 13 residues. Per germline, CDR1 WNHNN and CDR2 SYGVQD (reference sequence). CDR3 in amino acids: CASSWSSDTEAFF. The CDR3 DNA follows: TGCGCCAGCAGCTGGAGTTCCGACACTGAAGCTTTCTTT.

This chain links TRBV7-3 with TRBJ2-6, with D tentatively TRBD1 (5 bases). V was trimmed by 1 base and J by 0 bases, leaving 13 bases between them. The CDR3 consists of 18 residues. Germline V gene lookup returns CDR1 SGHTA and CDR2 FQGTGA. CDR3 coding DNA: TGTGCCAGCAGCTTAAGAGACAGCATTTACTCTGGGGCCAACGTCCTGACTTTC. Residues: CASSLRDSIYSGANVLTF.

This chain uses TRBV30 with TRBJ2-1; D is unresolved. CDR3 size: 12 residues. In germline, CDR1 is GTSNPN, CDR2 SVGIG (reference sequence). Trimming left V 3 bases short and J 4 bases short, with 7 bases between. The CDR3 reads CAWSLGYNEQFF. CDR3 bases: TGTGCCTGGAGCCTCGGGTACAATGAGCAGTTCTTC.

The V gene is TRBV6-5, the J gene TRBJ2-7, with D perhaps matching TRBD2 (6 bases). Trimming took off 6 bases at V and 4 bases at J, with 19 bases between the two ends. The CDR3 has 15 residues. The germline V gene encodes CDR1 MNHEY and CDR2 SVGAGI. CDR3 bases: TGTGCCAGCAGCCCGCGCGGGGTTGGGGGGTACGAGCAGTACTTC. Its protein is CASSPRGVGGYEQYF.

CDR3 DNA: TGTGCCAGCAGTGTCGGCAGGGGCAACAATCAGCCCCAGCATTTT. It translates to CASSVGRGNNQPQHF. The chain employs TRBV2 and TRBJ1-5, with a weak D call TRBD1 (6 bases). This CDR3 has 15 amino acids. Deletions cut 4 bases from V and 3 bases from J, with 13 bases between. Germline V gene lookup returns CDR1 SNHLY and CDR2 FYNNEI.

Only a few counts were recorded for this clone. The chain is built from TRBV30 and TRBJ1-1; no clear D. The ends were cut back, 4 bases at V and 4 bases at J, with 13 bases in the middle. This CDR3 comprises 13 residues. Germline CDR1 reads GTSNPN; CDR2 reads SVGIG (reference sequence). The CDR3 sequence is CAWIRGGPTEAFF. The CDR3 DNA reads TGTGCCTGGATCCGGGGAGGGCCCACTGAAGCTTTCTTT.

In its sample, this clone was seen once. The genes are TRBV6-5 and TRBJ1-2, with D hard to call. CDR3 length: 13 amino acids. V was cut by 5 bases and J by 4 bases, with 11 bases left in between. The germline CDR1 and CDR2 sequences are MNHEY and SVGAGI. CDR3 sequence: CASSPYLLYGYTF. Written as DNA, the CDR3 is TGTGCCAGCAGTCCCTACTTACTCTATGGCTACACCTTC.

The chain has TRBV5-1 and TRBJ1-1, with D hard to call. V lost 2 bases, J lost 1 base, and 9 bases lay in between. There are 14 residues in the CDR3. Per the germline V gene, CDR1 is SGHRS and CDR2 is YFSETQ. CDR3 amino acids: CASSFASGNTEAFF. In DNA, the CDR3 is TGCGCCAGCAGCTTTGCGTCGGGGAACACTGAAGCTTTCTTT.

The CDR3: CASSLEGGRAPGTQYF. CDR3 coding DNA: TGTGCCAGCAGCTTAGAAGGCGGGAGGGCCCCAGGGACCCAGTACTTC. The genes are TRBV7-2 and TRBJ2-5; 9 bases align to TRBD2. Trimming removed 1 base from V and 7 bases from J; junction bases left unmatched: 10. Germline assignment: CDR1 SGHTA and CDR2 FQGNSA. The length of the CDR3 is 16 residues.